Shown below are 24 T cell receptor beta chains from a single sample sequenced in a study of beta chain features in type 1 diabetes. Expressed TCRB transcripts were sequenced after all isolated RNA was converted to cDNA. Repertoires were generated with immunoSEQ multiplex PCR, while TCRdb's copy carries only in-frame clones and drops some. The sample holds 130,000 to 150,000 clones, 6.9% seen once. Input material: central memory CD4+ T cells from blood. These receptor sequences come from a woman under 40 in good health.

This clone appeared many times. The CDR3 DNA follows: TGTGCCAGCAGCCATTACAGGGGGCCTGGTCGTCTGAACTATGGCTACACCTTC. Protein: CASSHYRGPGRLNYGYTF. The J gene is TRBJ1-2, the V gene TRBV28, with 9 bases that match TRBD1. Germline assignment: CDR1 MDHEN and CDR2 SYDVKM. CDR3 size: 18 residues. Trimming at V came to 6 bases and at J to 2 bases, leaving 16 bases not matched to a gene.

The rearrangement uses TRBV7-9 and TRBJ2-5; D is unresolved. Germline V gives CDR1 SEHNR, CDR2 FQNEAQ (reference sequence). The CDR3 is 13 residues long. V lost 5 bases and J 2 bases, leaving 9 bases between the germline ends. CDR3 DNA: TGTGCCAGCAGCCGCGAGGTGCAAGAGACCCAGTACTTC. It translates to CASSREVQETQYF.

The chain has TRBV19 and TRBJ2-2; 7 bases fit TRBD1. Germline-derived CDR1 and CDR2 are LNHDA and SQIVND (reference sequence). The CDR3 runs 15 residues. With 5 bases clipped from V and 1 base from J, the junction kept 4 bases outside the gene matches. CDR3 amino acids: CASSAGTVNTGELFF. The CDR3 DNA reads as TGTGCCAGTAGTGCAGGGACAGTGAACACCGGGGAGCTGTTTTTT. Using reference TRBV19 and TRBJ2-2 for the parts outside the CDR3, the full variable domain is DGGITQSPKYLFRKEGQNVTLSCEQNLNHDAMYWYRQDPGQGLRLIYYSQIVNDFQKGDIAEGYSVSREKKESFPLTVTSAQKNPTAFYLCASSAGTVNTGELFFGEGSRLTVL.

In its sample, this clone was seen a few times. The chain links TRBV6-5 to TRBJ1-2; D remains ambiguous. V lost 2 bases to trimming and J lost 4 bases, with 17 bases between them. CDR3 length: 16 residues. Germline loops: CDR1 MNHEY, CDR2 SVGAGI. The CDR3 region is CASSYVSLAESYGYTF. The DNA of the CDR3 is TGTGCCAGCAGTTACGTATCTTTGGCGGAGAGCTATGGCTACACCTTC.

This clone occurred a few times. This rearrangement joins TRBV2 to TRBJ2-1, with TRBD2 matching 7 bases. J lost 3 bases, V lost 4 bases, and 9 bases had no gene match. CDR1 is SNHLY, CDR2 FYNNEI, per germline. The length of the CDR3 is 16 residues. The CDR3 protein is CASSGQGGSVYNEQFF. CDR3 in DNA: TGTGCCAGCAGTGGTCAGGGCGGGAGCGTCTACAATGAGCAGTTCTTC.

The rearrangement uses TRBV5-4 and TRBJ2-1; 7 bases map to TRBD2. The V segment lost 0 bases and the J segment 2 bases; nucleotides outside the gene matches: 5. This CDR3 is built from 16 residues. Germline V gene data show CDR1 as SGHNT and CDR2 as YYREEE (reference sequence). The CDR3 sequence is CASSLAGTNTYNEQFF. DNA for the CDR3: TGTGCCAGCAGCTTGGCCGGGACTAACACCTACAATGAGCAGTTCTTC.

This clone occurred a few times. V and J are TRBV30 and TRBJ1-1; D may be TRBD1 (5 bases). Germline assignment: CDR1 GTSNPN and CDR2 SVGIG (reference sequence). V lost 7 bases, J lost 4 bases, and 19 bases lay in between. This CDR3 is built from 14 residues. CDR3 residues: CASQGKGIGTEAFF. The CDR3 nucleotides are TGTGCCTCTCAGGGAAAGGGAATAGGCACTGAAGCTTTCTTT.

The rearrangement links TRBV12-5 to TRBJ2-1, with 9 bases matching TRBD2. CDR3 length: 15 residues. The germline gives CDR1 LGHNT, CDR2 FRNRAP. The ends lost 5 bases at V and 6 bases at J; junction bases unmatched: 8. CDR3 nucleotide sequence: TGTGCTAGTGGTCGCGAAGCGGGAGGCAGCAATGAGCAGTTCTTC. Residues: CASGREAGGSNEQFF.

The J gene is TRBJ2-7, the V gene TRBV18, with 7 bases matching TRBD2. The ends lost 4 bases at V and 2 bases at J; junction bases unmatched: 8. The CDR3 loop spans 15 amino acids. Germline V gives CDR1 KGHSH, CDR2 LQKENI. The CDR3 nucleotides read TGTGCCAGCTCACGGTTGGGCGGGAGCACCTACGAGCAGTACTTC. Translating it yields CASSRLGGSTYEQYF.

The chain combines TRBV7-2 with TRBJ2-3, with TRBD2 identical over 7 bases. The CDR3 length is 16 residues. Germline CDR1 and CDR2: SGHTA and FQGNSA. Germline trimming cut 1 base from V and 2 bases from J; bases unmatched to any gene: 6. This CDR3 reads CASSLDRAGNTDTQYF. CDR3 coding DNA: TGTGCCAGCAGCTTAGATCGAGCGGGAAACACAGATACGCAGTATTTT.

This clone was detected only a few times. The rearrangement joins TRBV6-1 to TRBJ2-5; the D gene is possibly TRBD2 (6 bases). V dropped 8 bases and J dropped 10 bases, with 23 bases sitting between them. The CDR3 contains 14 residues. From germline, CDR1 is MNHNS and CDR2 SASEGT. The DNA of the CDR3 is TGTGCCAGCCGCCCCCGGGGGAGCGGTCCAGACCAGTACTTC. It translates to CASRPRGSGPDQYF.

This clone turned up a few times. J is TRBJ2-2 and V is TRBV5-1; possible D gene TRBD1, 6 bases. CDR1 and CDR2 from the germline V gene are SGHRS and YFSETQ. Trimming removed 4 bases from V and 0 bases from J, with 13 bases in between. This CDR3 is 16 amino acids long. As DNA, the CDR3 is TGCGCCAGCAGCGGCCCGGGGACAACGAACACCGGGGAGCTGTTTTTT. It yields the protein CASSGPGTTNTGELFF. Using reference TRBV5-1 and TRBJ2-2 for the parts outside the CDR3, the full variable domain is KAGVTQTPRYLIKTRGQQVTLSCSPISGHRSVSWYQQTPGQGLQFLFEYFSETQRNKGNFPGRFSGRQFSNSRSEMNVSTLELGDSALYLCASSGPGTTNTGELFFGEGSRLTVL.

This clone was observed many times. The chain uses TRBV5-4 and TRBJ2-3; 10 bases fit TRBD2. The CDR3 runs 16 residues. Per the germline V gene, CDR1 is SGHNT and CDR2 is YYREEE (reference sequence). Unmatched junction bases numbered 9, after V lost 1 base and J lost 7 bases. CDR3 DNA: TGTGCCAGCAGCTTGTTAGCTAGCGGGAGTGTGTATACGCAGTATTTT. Translating gives CASSLLASGSVYTQYF. Combining the CDR3 with reference TRBV5-4 and TRBJ2-3 gives the whole variable domain ETGVTQSPTHLIKTRGQQVTLRCSSQSGHNTVSWYQQALGQGPQFIFQYYREEENGRGNFPPRFSGLQFPNYSSELNVNALELDDSALYLCASSLLASGSVYTQYFGPGTRLTVL.

The rearrangement joins TRBV7-3 to TRBJ2-1; TRBD2 matches 8 bases. The CDR3 covers 15 residues. Germline values: CDR1 SGHTA, CDR2 FQGTGA. V gave up 5 bases and J gave up 7 bases; unmatched junction bases: 10. CDR3 coding DNA: TGTGCCAGCAGCCGGGACCTAGCGGGTAGGAATGAGCAGTTCTTC. Its translation: CASSRDLAGRNEQFF.

The sample holds a few counts of this clone. The genes are TRBV28 and TRBJ1-2; 8 bases align to TRBD1. The CDR3 loop spans 14 amino acids. Trimming at V came to 6 bases and at J to 7 bases, leaving 10 bases not matched to a gene. Germline V lookup: CDR1 MDHEN, CDR2 SYDVKM. The chain's CDR3 is CASSPAGGWVGYTF. DNA of the CDR3: TGTGCCAGCAGCCCAGCAGGGGGCTGGGTTGGCTACACCTTC.

The gene calls are TRBV5-1 and TRBJ2-2; D perhaps matches TRBD2 (6 bases). Trimming cost V 0 bases and J 6 bases, with 6 bases left between them. Germline assignment: CDR1 SGHRS and CDR2 YFSETQ. The CDR3 has 13 amino acids. CDR3 bases: TGCGCCAGCAGCTTGGCTAGCGCCGGGGAGCTGTTTTTT. Amino acids: CASSLASAGELFF.

This clone was recorded many times. V usage is TRBV14 and J usage is TRBJ2-1, with 7 bases lining up with TRBD1. This CDR3 contains 16 residues. Unmatched junction bases numbered 14, after V lost 5 bases and J lost 7 bases. Germline values: CDR1 SGHDN, CDR2 FVKESK. CDR3 in DNA: TGTGCCAGCAGCGTCCAAGGGGGCCTCAGGTGGAATGAGCAGTTCTTC. It translates to CASSVQGGLRWNEQFF. Based on the CDR3 plus reference TRBV14 and TRBJ2-1, the full variable domain is EAGVTQFPSHSVIEKGQTVTLRCDPISGHDNLYWYRRVMGKEIKFLLHFVKESKQDESGMPNNRFLAERTGGTYSTLKVQPAELEDSGVYFCASSVQGGLRWNEQFFGPGTRLTVL.

The sample holds a few counts of this clone. The sample has other DNA sequences that encode this CDR3 too. The chain links TRBV7-3 to TRBJ1-1, with a tentative D call TRBD1 (6 bases). CDR3 length: 13 amino acids. Germline-derived CDR1 and CDR2 are SGHTA and FQGTGA. Trimming pared 6 bases from V and 2 bases from J, leaving 10 bases between. The CDR3 reads CASSRGGNTEAFF. DNA for the CDR3: TGTGCCAGCAGTCGAGGGGGTAACACTGAAGCTTTCTTT. Supplemented by reference TRBV7-3 and TRBJ1-1, the full variable domain reads GAGVSQTPSNKVTEKGKYVELRCDPISGHTALYWYRQSLGQGPEFLIYFQGTGAADDSGLPNDRFFAVRPEGSVSTLKIQRTERGDSAVYLCASSRGGNTEAFFGQGTRLTVV.

This clone was recorded a few times. The chain links TRBV7-8 to TRBJ1-1; a possible D gene is TRBD1 (5 bases). The CDR3 spans 14 residues. Per the germline V gene, CDR1 is SGHVS and CDR2 is FQNEAQ. Trimming stripped 1 base from V and 5 bases from J, with 11 bases between. This chain's CDR3 is CASSLGGGRTEAFF. CDR3 DNA sequence: TGTGCCAGCAGCTTAGGCGGGGGTCGAACTGAAGCTTTCTTT.

In its sample, this clone was seen many times. The chain links TRBV19 to TRBJ2-7; 7 bases are a match to TRBD2. V lost 6 bases to trimming and J lost 0 bases; unmatched junction nucleotides: 8. The germline CDR1 and CDR2 sequences are LNHDA and SQIVND (reference sequence). The CDR3 extends over 15 amino acids. The chain's CDR3 is CASRSGDGSSYEQYF. CDR3 nucleotides: TGTGCCAGTAGGAGCGGGGACGGATCCTCCTACGAGCAGTACTTC.

This sequence joins TRBV29-1 and TRBJ2-5; 7 positions match TRBD1. The CDR3 has 13 amino acids. After removal of 7 bases from V and 1 base from J, the junction contained 6 bases not matched to a gene. The germline gives CDR1 SQVTM, CDR2 ANQGSEA. DNA of the CDR3: TGCAGCGCCAACGGACAGGCCCAAGAGACCCAGTACTTC. Protein: CSANGQAQETQYF.

The sample holds a few counts of this clone. The chain is built from TRBV6-1 and TRBJ2-7; the D gene is possibly TRBD2 (6 bases). Trimming removed 6 bases at V and 3 bases at J, with 18 bases between. Germline CDR1 and CDR2: MNHNS and SASEGT. This CDR3 comprises 15 residues. CDR3 in DNA: TGTGCCAGCAGGCGAGGACTAACAGAGGGCTACGAGCAGTACTTC. The encoded protein is CASRRGLTEGYEQYF.

This clone was found a few times. The rearrangement uses TRBV19 and TRBJ2-2; tentative D call: TRBD2 (6 bases). Trimming left V 3 bases short and J 6 bases short, with 17 bases between. This CDR3 comprises 16 residues. Germline V lookup: CDR1 LNHDA, CDR2 SQIVND (reference sequence). The CDR3 coding sequence is TGTGCCAGTAGTATCGCGCGGGAAGGACTCTCCGGGGAGCTGTTTTTT. It codes for CASSIAREGLSGELFF.

The gene calls are TRBV6-5 and TRBJ1-5; 7 bases fit TRBD1. The germline V gene has CDR1 MNHEY and CDR2 SVGAGI. V lost 6 bases and J lost 3; bases outside the gene matches: 8. The CDR3 runs to 15 residues. Written as DNA, the CDR3 is TGTGCCAGCAGAAGGACAGGATCTCACAATCAGCCCCAGCATTTT. This codes for CASRRTGSHNQPQHF.